The clone carrying this T cell receptor beta chain was observed a handful of times. Its antigen is unknown. The repertoire was sequenced with immunoSEQ multiplex PCR; TCRdb's copy has only in-frame clones and lacks some. The repertoire holds almost 6,000 clones, with 66% as singletons. The data belong to a study of CD8 T cell repertoires and HIV-1 epitope variants. As for the study in general: Controls were a CMV, EBV and flu pool, Ebola AY9, and no peptide. Tested: three Gag epitope families, Nef HW9 and YT9. Separate from the cultures, 1M uncultured T cells served as baseline. Broader study findings: Beta chains alone show antigen proliferation, not cytokine profile or function.

Trimming removed 5 bases from V and 0 bases from J, with 32 bases in between. The CDR3 extends over 21 amino acids. Germline CDR1 MDHEN, CDR2 SYDVKM. The receptor was derived from a male donor with HIV. The sequencing input was cultured CD8+ T cells derived from PBMCs. The chain uses TRBV28 and TRBJ2-7; D possibly matches TRBD1 or TRBD2 (11 bases each). CDR3 in amino acids: CASSTHPGQGGLAAFSYEQYF. CDR3 in DNA: TGTGCCAGCAGTACTCACCCGGGACAGGGGGGACTAGCGGCCTTCTCCTACGAGCAGTACTTC.